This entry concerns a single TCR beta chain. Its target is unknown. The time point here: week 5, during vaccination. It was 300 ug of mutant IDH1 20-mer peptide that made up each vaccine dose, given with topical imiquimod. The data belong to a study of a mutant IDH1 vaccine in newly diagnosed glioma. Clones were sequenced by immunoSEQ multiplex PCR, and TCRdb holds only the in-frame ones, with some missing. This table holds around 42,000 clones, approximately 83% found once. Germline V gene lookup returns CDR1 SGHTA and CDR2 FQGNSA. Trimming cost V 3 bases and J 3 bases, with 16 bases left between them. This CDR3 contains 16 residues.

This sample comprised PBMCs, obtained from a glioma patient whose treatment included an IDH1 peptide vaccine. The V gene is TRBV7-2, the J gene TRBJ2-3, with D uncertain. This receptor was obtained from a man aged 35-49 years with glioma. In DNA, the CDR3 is TGTGCCAGCAGCTTGGTAAATGAGCGAGAAACAGATACGCAGTATTTT. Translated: CASSLVNERETDTQYF.